Detailed here is one T cell receptor beta chain. Its antigen is as yet unknown. This specimen comes from a study of blood T cells in healthy people across ages. Findings and limits, study-wide: Naive CD4+ cells and diversity were both higher in long-lived donors than in aged donors.

Together with a sample-barcoded 5' primer, a J-beta primer mix was included in a second PCR lasting roughly 7 to 11 cycles. Through a template-switch adaptor with 12 random nucleotides, each cDNA molecule received a tag. TCRdb independently ran MiXCR on the 5' RACE reads; one entry per CDR3 protein. Here the sample spans about 1.7 million distinct CDR3 sequences, 25% to 30% being singletons. V lost 2 bases to trimming and J lost 0 bases, with 15 bases between them. Looked up from germline, CDR1 is MNHEY and CDR2 is SMNVEV (reference sequence). The CDR3 runs to 17 residues. V usage is TRBV27 and J usage is TRBJ2-3, with D perhaps given as TRBD1 or TRBD2 (5 bases each). The TCR was taken from a woman in her twenties or thirties in good health. Sequencing was done on a sample of blood. CDR3 nucleotide sequence: TGTGCCAGCAGTTTAGGTGGTGGGACCCTTAGCACAGATACGCAGTATTTT. Its protein product is CASSLGGGTLSTDTQYF.